The source of this T cell receptor beta chain is a study of cytomegalovirus exposure and HLA in healthy donors (dated by TCRdb to 2015 to 2018). Broadly, across the study: According to a later analysis, one platform produced both the roughly 110 validation repertoires and the 670 or so repertoires of the first cohort. The study aimed to test whether signatures of past pathogen exposure could be identified by cataloging public T cell receptors. Along with the roughly 710-subject first cohort, a separate validation cohort of 120 different subjects was used. High-throughput TCR immunosequencing, statistical association of individual TCRs with disease status, and machine learning were combined to predict cytomegalovirus infection status. What the study reported, not specific to this receptor: The classifier was reported to diagnose cytomegalovirus status with high specificity and sensitivity in both the original cohort and the validation cohort. A few of the identified cytomegalovirus-associated TCR beta chains were confirmed in vitro to be specific for cytomegalovirus antigens. In the study, 150 to 200 TCR beta chains were listed as associated with cytomegalovirus. Most TCR sequences were seen in very few donors, while some public TCRs were found in many individuals. A later analysis found that TCRs clustered in the first cohort also tended to co-occur in the roughly 120 validation repertoires, with 94% of cluster scores above 0. A later analysis had no HLA typing for the validation cohort, so co-occurrence there was scored across all 120 repertoires. The authors suggested that the approach could potentially be extended to other disease states and immunological phenotypes.

On this clone itself: Its antigen specificity is not known. Base quality data are lacking; no much larger clone is found one base away.

Separate from the approximately 730-subject first cohort, the validation cohort of 120 subjects was the group to which the donors belonged. Libraries were built with the immunoSEQ multiplex PCR assay. Per the original workflow: A statistical classification framework was built for diagnosing cytomegalovirus status from the catalog of TCR beta chain sequences. TCRdb holds this immuneACCESS table with in-frame rearrangements only. Some clones are missing; in checked studies, unresolved V genes explain under half, and the rest has no known cause. The DNA gave D and trimming, while V, J and clone size come from that table. This sample holds roughly 250,000 clones; roughly 90% were observed only once. Together, the top ten hold under 0.4% of the sample. The TCR was taken from a young woman in good health and CMV-seronegative. What was sequenced was PBMCs.

The CDR3 region: CASSYGSSGSPLHF. The DNA is TGTGCCAGCAGCTACGGGAGTTCTGGTTCACCCCTCCACTTT. The V and J segments used are TRBV7-2 and TRBJ1-6; no D gene call is confident. V gives up 4 bases and J gives up 9 bases, and the segment between their germline ends measures 13 bases. The CDR3 covers 14 residues, taking in both the cysteine and the phenylalanine. Only the CDR3 part of the read is kept: 42 bases, read in frame from the first base. Via the germline V gene, CDR1 is SGHTA and CDR2 FQGNSA.